Sequencing of this T cell receptor (beta chain) was carried out in a study of spatial heterogeneity in lung cancer. Study summary: For tumor regions, TCR transcript counts showed a strong correlation with a T cell module score derived from matched bulk RNA-seq. Study-wide findings and caveats: Tumor mutation counts were tracked by expanded intratumoral alpha and beta TCR counts.

This clonotype is termed medium-sized (0.01 to 0.1%). Its antigen is unidentified. Trimming stripped 3 bases from V and 4 bases from J, with 18 bases between. The CDR3 runs 17 residues. In germline, CDR1 is KGHSH, CDR2 LQKENI. Every TCR cDNA molecule carried a tag that served as a unique molecular identifier. TCRdb processed the 5' RACE reads anew with MiXCR; each CDR3 protein has one entry. The sample lists about 20,000 distinct CDR3 sequences; more than 15% were seen once. Indicated time point: sample taken at primary tumor resection. Sequencing was performed on whole RNA extracted from tumor and nontumor lung tissue, or from frozen PBMC, and the material was left unsorted.

The specimen was lung tumor tissue, collected at surgery. The sequence derives from a female donor with early-stage non-small cell lung cancer. The chain joins TRBV18 to TRBJ2-2; D possibly matches TRBD1 or TRBD2 (5 bases each). The CDR3 nucleotides are TGTGCCAGCTCACCGCTCGGGGCCCAGGGAAGCACCGGGGAGCTGTTTTTT. It translates to CASSPLGAQGSTGELFF.